These 18 T cell receptor beta chains were sequenced from one sample in a study of blood T cell repertoires in COVID-19. Method: immunoSEQ multiplex PCR; TCRdb's copy keeps in-frame clones and lacks some. This sample has about 320,000 clones, with 80% to 90% found just once. Sequenced sample: PBMCs or T cells enriched from blood (not recorded which). Receptor source: a man younger than 40 who had recovered from COVID-19.

The gene calls are TRBV27 and TRBJ2-2; D remains ambiguous. The CDR3 loop spans 13 amino acids. The V end was cut by 3 bases, the J end by 0 bases, with 2 bases between. Germline V gene sequence: CDR1 MNHEY, CDR2 SMNVEV (reference sequence). The CDR3 protein is CASSFSNTGELFF. Here the CDR3 DNA reads TGTGCCAGCAGTTTCTCGAACACCGGGGAGCTGTTTTTT.

The chain has TRBV3-1 (or the pseudogene TRBV3-2) and TRBJ2-2, with TRBD2 identical over 10 bases. This CDR3 spans 16 amino acids. The V segment lost 4 bases and the J segment 6 bases; nucleotides outside the gene matches: 8. Per the germline V gene, CDR1 is LGHDT and CDR2 is YNNKEL (reference sequence). CDR3 in DNA: TGTGCCAGCAGCCGGGGACTAGCGCTTTCTTCCGGGGAGCTGTTTTTT. It specifies CASSRGLALSSGELFF.

V and J are TRBV2 and TRBJ2-4; 7 positions agree with TRBD1. CDR3 size: 20 residues. V lost 5 bases to trimming and J lost 8 bases; unmatched junction nucleotides: 27. The germline gives CDR1 SNHLY, CDR2 FYNNEI. The CDR3 spells CASSNYLRDSLSPPADIQYF. CDR3 DNA: TGTGCCAGCAGTAATTATCTCCGGGACAGTTTAAGCCCCCCGGCGGACATTCAGTACTTC.

This chain joins TRBV10-2 and TRBJ1-1; D is uncertain. V was clipped by 2 bases and J by 5 bases, with 9 bases between them. Germline V CDR1 and CDR2: WSHSY, SAAADI. This CDR3 has 13 residues. CDR3 nucleotides: TGCGCCAGCAGTGAGGCAGGAATTACTGAAGCTTTCTTT. Amino acid sequence: CASSEAGITEAFF.

The chain couples TRBV15 to TRBJ1-2; D is perhaps TRBD1 (5 bases). Trimming removed 4 bases from V and 2 bases from J, with 14 bases in between. CDR3 length: 15 residues. From germline, CDR1 is LNHNV and CDR2 YYDKDF (reference sequence). CDR3 DNA sequence: TGTGCCACCAGCAAAGGGGCAGGCGCGAACTATGGCTACACCTTC. This translates into CATSKGAGANYGYTF.

The rearrangement links TRBV19 to TRBJ2-2, with 7 bases that match TRBD1. The ends lost 6 bases at V and 0 bases at J; junction bases unmatched: 4. From germline, CDR1 is LNHDA and CDR2 SQIVND (reference sequence). The CDR3 loop spans 15 amino acids. CDR3 loop: CASRFGTANTGELFF. The CDR3 bases are TGTGCCAGTAGATTCGGGACAGCGAACACCGGGGAGCTGTTTTTT.

This chain uses TRBV19 with TRBJ2-1, with 8 positions matching TRBD2. The V gene's germline CDR1 is LNHDA and CDR2 SQIVND (reference sequence). This CDR3 contains 15 residues. V dropped 3 bases and J dropped 2; count of bases not matched to a gene: 3. The CDR3 here is CASSIGGATYNEQFF. The CDR3 DNA is TGTGCCAGTAGTATCGGGGGGGCCACCTACAATGAGCAGTTCTTC. The complete variable domain, with remaining parts taken from reference TRBV19 and TRBJ2-1, reads DGGITQSPKYLFRKEGQNVTLSCEQNLNHDAMYWYRQDPGQGLRLIYYSQIVNDFQKGDIAEGYSVSREKKESFPLTVTSAQKNPTAFYLCASSIGGATYNEQFFGPGTRLTVL.

The V gene is TRBV15, the J gene TRBJ1-1, with TRBD1 matching over 7 bases. J lost 5 bases, V lost 3 bases, and 6 bases had no gene match. Germline loops: CDR1 LNHNV, CDR2 YYDKDF (reference sequence). The CDR3 is 14 residues long. CDR3 loop: CATSSLYRGTEAFF. DNA for the CDR3: TGTGCCACCAGCAGCTTATACAGGGGAACTGAAGCTTTCTTT.

J is TRBJ2-6 and V is TRBV29-1; 7 nucleotides line up with TRBD2. With V trimmed by 7 bases and J by 0 bases, 3 bases remained unmatched. The CDR3 has 14 amino acids. The germline V gene has CDR1 SQVTM and CDR2 ANQGSEA. The CDR3 DNA reads TGCAGCGCCGGGGGGAGCTCTGGGGCCAACGTCCTGACTTTC. Its protein is CSAGGSSGANVLTF.

The V gene is TRBV28, the J gene TRBJ2-1; 9 bases fit TRBD1. Trimming took 3 bases from V and 8 from J; bases not matched to a gene: 11. The CDR3 runs 16 residues. CDR1 and CDR2 (germline): MDHEN, SYDVKM. The CDR3 nucleotides are TGTGCCAGCAGTTTTAATCGGGGACAGGGACGGTATGAGCAGTTCTTC. The encoded protein is CASSFNRGQGRYEQFF.

This chain uses TRBV5-1 with TRBJ2-5; possible D gene TRBD1, 6 bases. Trimming took off 5 bases at V and 4 bases at J, with 12 bases between the two ends. This CDR3 has 13 residues. Germline loops: CDR1 SGHRS, CDR2 YFSETQ. The CDR3 DNA follows: TGCGCCAGCAGTACAGGGCGGGCAGAGACCCAGTACTTC. The encoded protein is CASSTGRAETQYF.

The chain links TRBV10-2 to TRBJ2-4; D not certain. There are 16 residues in the CDR3. CDR1 and CDR2 (germline): WSHSY, SAAADI. V dropped 8 bases and J dropped 0 bases, with 17 bases sitting between them. The CDR3 region is CASLDADLLAKNIQYF. CDR3 sequence (DNA): TGCGCCAGCCTCGACGCAGACTTGTTAGCCAAAAACATTCAGTACTTC.

This chain's CDR3 is CASSEFQGEAFF. In DNA, the CDR3 is TGTGCCAGCAGTGAATTTCAGGGTGAAGCTTTCTTT. The rearrangement links TRBV2 to TRBJ1-1, with D possibly being TRBD1 (5 bases). Germline lookup yields CDR1 SNHLY and CDR2 FYNNEI. The CDR3 extends over 12 amino acids. V was trimmed by 2 bases and J by 7 bases, leaving 8 bases between them.

V gene TRBV24-1 combines with J gene TRBJ1-4; 9 nucleotides agree with TRBD1. CDR1 is KGHDR, CDR2 SFDVKD, per germline. This CDR3 is built from 17 residues. J was trimmed by 6 bases and V by 4 bases; bases with no gene match: 11. The CDR3 DNA sequence: TGTGCCACCAGTGAGCAAGCCCGACAGGGGGGTGATGAAAAACTGTTTTTT. Translated, it gives CATSEQARQGGDEKLFF.

The chain employs TRBV5-1 and TRBJ1-6, with a weak D call TRBD1 (6 bases). This CDR3 has 13 residues. Germline lookup yields CDR1 SGHRS and CDR2 YFSETQ. V was cut by 4 bases and J by 6 bases, with 8 bases left in between. CDR3 region: CASSHRANSPLHF. The CDR3, as DNA: TGCGCCAGCAGCCACAGGGCTAATTCACCCCTCCACTTT. The full variable domain, with the rest looked up from reference TRBV5-1 and TRBJ1-6, is KAGVTQTPRYLIKTRGQQVTLSCSPISGHRSVSWYQQTPGQGLQFLFEYFSETQRNKGNFPGRFSGRQFSNSRSEMNVSTLELGDSALYLCASSHRANSPLHFGNGTRLTVT.

With respect to this clone: This CDR3 is also generated by other DNA sequences in the sample. This chain uses TRBV10-3 with TRBJ1-5; weak D call: TRBD1 (5 bases). The CDR3 length is 15 residues. Trimming shortened V by 0 bases and J by 4 bases, and 10 bases separated the two germline ends. CDR1 is ENHRY, CDR2 SYGVKD, per germline. CDR3 in DNA: TGTGCCATCAGTGAGTCGAACGGGGGGAATCAGCCCCAGCATTTT. It specifies CAISESNGGNQPQHF.

The chain joins TRBV5-1 to TRBJ1-6; the match to TRBD1 covers 9 bases. After removal of 0 bases from V and 6 bases from J, the junction contained 7 bases not matched to a gene. Per germline, CDR1 SGHRS and CDR2 YFSETQ. This CDR3 comprises 17 residues. The CDR3 reads CASSLGPTGGGNSPLHF. The DNA for the CDR3 is TGCGCCAGCAGCTTGGGACCTACAGGGGGCGGTAATTCACCCCTCCACTTT.

The V and J genes are TRBV18 and TRBJ1-1; unclear D gene. The V gene's germline CDR1 is KGHSH and CDR2 LQKENI. The CDR3 has 16 amino acids. Trimming pared 1 base from V and 0 bases from J, leaving 12 bases between. CDR3 in amino acids: CASSPQPPRLNTEAFF. The CDR3 DNA follows: TGTGCCAGCTCACCACAGCCCCCCAGGTTGAACACTGAAGCTTTCTTT.